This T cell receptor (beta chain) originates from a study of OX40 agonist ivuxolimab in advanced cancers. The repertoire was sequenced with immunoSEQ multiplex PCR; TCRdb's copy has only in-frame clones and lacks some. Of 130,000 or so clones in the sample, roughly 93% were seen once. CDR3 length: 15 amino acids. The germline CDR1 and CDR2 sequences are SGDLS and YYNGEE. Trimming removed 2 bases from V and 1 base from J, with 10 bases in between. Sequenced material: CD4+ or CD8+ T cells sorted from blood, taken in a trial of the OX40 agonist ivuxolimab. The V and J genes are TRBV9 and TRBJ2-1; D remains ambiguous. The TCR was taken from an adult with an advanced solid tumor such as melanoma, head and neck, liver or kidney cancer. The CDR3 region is CASSVSPQSYNEQFF. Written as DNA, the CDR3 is TGTGCCAGCAGCGTGTCCCCCCAATCCTACAATGAGCAGTTCTTC.